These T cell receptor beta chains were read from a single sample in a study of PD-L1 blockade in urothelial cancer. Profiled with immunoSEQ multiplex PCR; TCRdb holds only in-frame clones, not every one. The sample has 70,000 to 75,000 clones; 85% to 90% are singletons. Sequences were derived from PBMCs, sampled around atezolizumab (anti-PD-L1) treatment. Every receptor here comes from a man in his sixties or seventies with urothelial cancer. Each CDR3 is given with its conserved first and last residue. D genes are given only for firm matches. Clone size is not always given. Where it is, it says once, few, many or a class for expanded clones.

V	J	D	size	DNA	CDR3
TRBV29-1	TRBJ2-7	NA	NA	TGCAGCGTCCGACTAGGCGGGACCTCCTCCTACGAGCAGTACTTC	CSVRLGGTSSYEQYF
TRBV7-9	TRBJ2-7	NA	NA	TGTGCCAGCAGCTTAGACGGTCCCTACGAGCAGTACTTC	CASSLDGPYEQYF
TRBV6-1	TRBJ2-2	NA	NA	TGTGCCAGCAGTCACCGTACAAACACCGGGGAGCTGTTTTTT	CASSHRTNTGELFF
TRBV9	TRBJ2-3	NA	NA	TGTGCCAGCAGCGTAGCCCCTAGTGCTAGCACAGATACGCAGTATTTT	CASSVAPSASTDTQYF
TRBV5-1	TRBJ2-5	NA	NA	TGCGCCAGCAGCTTAGTTTCTCTAGCGTTGGAGACCCAGTACTTC	CASSLVSLALETQYF
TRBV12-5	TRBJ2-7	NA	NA	TGTGCTAGTGGTTTTCCCGCAAAGGTTGACAATTACGAGCAGTACTTC	CASGFPAKVDNYEQYF
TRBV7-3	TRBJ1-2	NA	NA	TGTGCCAGCAGCGCCAGCCCTAAAGACGGGTATGGCTACACCTTC	CASSASPKDGYGYTF
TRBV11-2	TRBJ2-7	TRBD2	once	TGTGCCAGCAGGCGACTAGCGGGGGCCTACGAGCAGTACTTC	CASRRLAGAYEQYF
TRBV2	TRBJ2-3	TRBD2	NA	TGTGCCAGCAGTGAGTCTAGCGGGAGGCCCCCCACAGATACGCAGTATTTT	CASSESSGRPPTDTQYF
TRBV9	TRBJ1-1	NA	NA	TGTGCCAGCAGCGTAGCTCCGGGAGTGGGCACTGAAGCTTTCTTT	CASSVAPGVGTEAFF
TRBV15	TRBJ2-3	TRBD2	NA	TGTGCCACCAGCCCCGGACTAGCGGGGAGCACAGATACGCAGTATTTT	CATSPGLAGSTDTQYF
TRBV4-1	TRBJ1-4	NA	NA	TGCGCCAGCAGCCAAGGTGGGGGGGCAGGTGAAAAACTGTTTTTT	CASSQGGGAGEKLFF
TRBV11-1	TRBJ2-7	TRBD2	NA	TGTGCCAGCAGCGTTACAGGACTAGCGGGAGACGAGCAGTACTTC	CASSVTGLAGDEQYF
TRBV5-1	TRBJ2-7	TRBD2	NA	TGCGCCAGCAGCTTGAATCCGGGAGGGAGTAAGAACGAGCAGTACTTC	CASSLNPGGSKNEQYF
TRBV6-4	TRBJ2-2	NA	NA	TGTGCCAGCAGCATACAGGCTCACACCGGGGAGCTGTTTTTT	CASSIQAHTGELFF
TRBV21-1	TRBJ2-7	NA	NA	TGTGCCAGCAGCGACCCTGGGAGACAGGGGGACTACGAGCAGTACTTC	CASSDPGRQGDYEQYF